The table lists the clone carrying this TCR beta chain with many counts. This CDR3 has 16 residues. CDR1 is SQVTM, CDR2 ANQGSEA, per germline. Losses at the gene ends were 4 bases for V and 5 bases for J; bases not matched to a gene: 10. The data stem from a study of naive and memory T cell subsets. An oligonucleotide containing a UMI was ligated to the 3' end of TCR cDNA. Whole-blood samples were around 2.3 ml of peripheral blood from healthy adult volunteers. The SP2 primer and nested alpha and beta constant region primers amplified ligated cDNA in four rounds. TCRdb used MiXCR to reprocess the UMI-ligation and nested PCR reads, holding one entry per CDR3 protein. The sample consists of around 24,000 distinct CDR3 sequences, roughly 5.2% of them appearing once.

The genes are TRBV29-1 and TRBJ2-1; 11 bases align to TRBD2. The clonotype comes from an adult in good health. Source material: blood. The CDR3 spells CSVVPLLAGDDNEQFF. CDR3 nucleotides: TGCAGCGTTGTCCCCCTACTAGCGGGAGACGACAATGAGCAGTTCTTC.